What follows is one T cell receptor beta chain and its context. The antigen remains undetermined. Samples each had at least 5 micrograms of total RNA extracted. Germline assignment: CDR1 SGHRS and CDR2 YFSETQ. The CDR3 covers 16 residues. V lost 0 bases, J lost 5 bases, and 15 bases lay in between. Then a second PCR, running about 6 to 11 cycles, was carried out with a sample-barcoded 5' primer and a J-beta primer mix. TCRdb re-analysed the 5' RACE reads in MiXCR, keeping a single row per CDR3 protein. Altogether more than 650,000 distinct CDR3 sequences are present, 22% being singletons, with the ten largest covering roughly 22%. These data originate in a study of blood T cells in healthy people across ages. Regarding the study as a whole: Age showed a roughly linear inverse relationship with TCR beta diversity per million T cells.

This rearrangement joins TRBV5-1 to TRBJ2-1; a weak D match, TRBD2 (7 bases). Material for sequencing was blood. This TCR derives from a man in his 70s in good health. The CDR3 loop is CASSLVLGGGNNEQFF. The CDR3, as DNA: TGCGCCAGCAGCTTGGTACTAGGGGGGGGAAACAATGAGCAGTTCTTC.